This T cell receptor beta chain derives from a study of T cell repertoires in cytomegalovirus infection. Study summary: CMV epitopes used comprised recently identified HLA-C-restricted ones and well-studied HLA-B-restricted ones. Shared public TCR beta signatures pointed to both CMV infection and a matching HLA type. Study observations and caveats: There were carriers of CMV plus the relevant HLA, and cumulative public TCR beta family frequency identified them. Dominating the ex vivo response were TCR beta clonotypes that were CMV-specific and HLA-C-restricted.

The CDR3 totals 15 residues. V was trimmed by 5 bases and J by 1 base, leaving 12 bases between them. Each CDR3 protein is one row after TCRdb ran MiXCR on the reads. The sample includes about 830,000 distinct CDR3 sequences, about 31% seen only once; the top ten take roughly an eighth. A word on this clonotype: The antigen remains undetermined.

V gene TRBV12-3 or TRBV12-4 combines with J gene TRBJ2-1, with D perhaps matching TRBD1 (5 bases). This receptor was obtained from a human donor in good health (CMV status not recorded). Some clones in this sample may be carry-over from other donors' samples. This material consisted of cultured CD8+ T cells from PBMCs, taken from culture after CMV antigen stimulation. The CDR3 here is CASSPIQGSYNEQFF. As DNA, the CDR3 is TGTGCCAGCAGTCCCATCCAGGGTTCCTACAATGAGCAGTTCTTC.